These 19 T cell receptor beta chains share one sample of origin, sequenced in a study of T-cell reconstitution after alpha-beta-depleted transplantation in children. Unique molecular identifiers featured in how the TCRbeta library was prepared. Via MiXCR, TCRdb re-called the PCR reads, giving one row per CDR3 protein. The table includes around 87,000 distinct CDR3 sequences, roughly 8.3% detected once. Source: PBMCs from the stem cell graft donor, taken from the stem cell graft. These receptors were taken from a human donor who donated a stem cell graft to a child with congenital amegakaryocytic thrombocytopenia.

This clonotype appeared many times. V usage is TRBV12-3 or TRBV12-4 and J usage is TRBJ2-5; D possibly corresponds to TRBD2 (5 bases). The CDR3 contains 12 residues. V lost 8 bases, J lost 3 bases, and 10 bases lay in between. For the CDR3, the DNA is TGTGCCAGCGGGAGAGGGAAAGAGACCCAGTACTTC. Translating gives CASGRGKETQYF.

In this sample, this clonotype turned up many times. The rearrangement uses TRBV6-6 and TRBJ1-2; D uncertain. This CDR3 is 13 amino acids long. Germline CDR1 MNHNY, CDR2 SVGAGI (reference sequence). The V end lost 6 bases, the J end lost 7 bases, and 15 bases lay between the germline ends. The chain's CDR3 is CASSYRSRGGYTF. The CDR3 nucleotides are TGTGCCAGCAGCTACCGATCAAGAGGTGGCTACACCTTC.

This clonotype was detected a few times. V gene TRBV7-2 combines with J gene TRBJ2-7; 14 nucleotides align to TRBD2. The length of the CDR3 is 16 residues. After removal of 4 bases from V and 3 bases from J, the junction contained 5 bases not matched to a gene. CDR1 and CDR2 (germline): SGHTA, FQGNSA. CDR3 amino acids: CASSSGTSGGYYEQYF. The CDR3 DNA sequence: TGTGCCAGCAGCTCCGGGACTAGCGGGGGTTACTACGAGCAGTACTTC.

The table lists this clonotype with many counts. This chain joins TRBV12-3 or TRBV12-4 and TRBJ2-7; 7 bases fit TRBD1. V lost 6 bases, J lost 5 bases, and 7 bases stayed unmatched. The CDR3 is 13 amino acids. The CDR3 region has the DNA TGTGCCAGCAGGCCCCGACAGGGCGACGAGCAGTACTTC. Its translation is CASRPRQGDEQYF.

This clonotype was seen repeatedly, ten times or more. The V call is TRBV24-1, the J call TRBJ1-5, with 8 bases fitting TRBD1. The J segment lost 7 bases and the V segment lost 5 bases, leaving 6 bases of the junction unmatched. CDR1 is KGHDR, CDR2 SFDVKD, per germline. The CDR3 length is 14 residues. The CDR3 region has the DNA TGTGCCACCAGTGTTCAGGGGGCGGGACAGCCCCAGCATTTT. It codes for CATSVQGAGQPQHF.

This clonotype was found many times. The rearrangement links TRBV2 to TRBJ2-1; maybe TRBD2 (6 bases). The V gene's germline CDR1 is SNHLY and CDR2 FYNNEI. Deletions cut 9 bases from V and 0 bases from J, with 9 bases between. The CDR3 covers 13 residues. Written as DNA, the CDR3 is TGTGCCAGTTCGCGGGGCTCCTACAATGAGCAGTTCTTC. Protein product: CASSRGSYNEQFF.

This clonotype was counted many times. V usage is TRBV12-3 or TRBV12-4 and J usage is TRBJ2-5, with D tentatively TRBD1 (6 bases). V was shortened by 5 bases and J by 4 bases, with 14 bases between the two germline ends. This CDR3 region has 14 residues. The CDR3 DNA sequence: TGTGCCAGCAGTAACAGGGAAGGTCCAGAGACCCAGTACTTC. Translated: CASSNREGPETQYF.

This clonotype was recorded at least ten times. The chain carries TRBV12-3 or TRBV12-4 and TRBJ1-4; no clear D. The CDR3 is 13 amino acids. V lost 6 bases and J 8 bases, leaving 13 bases between the germline ends. This CDR3 is CASSSGSIEKLFF. The CDR3 nucleotides read TGTGCCAGCAGCTCCGGATCGATCGAAAAACTGTTTTTT.

In this sample, this clonotype turned up many times. The chain joins TRBV5-1 to TRBJ2-2; D remains ambiguous. V lost 1 base, J lost 0 bases, and 10 bases lay in between. The germline CDR1 and CDR2 sequences are SGHRS and YFSETQ. There are 16 residues in the CDR3. DNA of the CDR3: TGCGCCAGCAGCTTGTTAACAGACGCGAACACCGGGGAGCTGTTTTTT. It specifies CASSLLTDANTGELFF.

Many counts were recorded for this clonotype. CDR3: CASSLELAGLYEQYF. CDR3 DNA sequence: TGTGCCAGCAGTTTAGAGCTAGCGGGGCTCTACGAGCAGTACTTC. The rearrangement links TRBV12-3 or TRBV12-4 to TRBJ2-7; 9 positions agree with TRBD2. The J segment lost 3 bases and the V segment lost 1 base, leaving 4 bases of the junction unmatched. This CDR3 contains 15 residues.

This clonotype was recorded many times. J is TRBJ2-1 and V is TRBV4-1; weak D call: TRBD1 (6 bases). CDR3 size: 16 residues. V was clipped by 4 bases and J by 3 bases, with 16 bases between them. The germline V gene encodes CDR1 MGHRA and CDR2 YSYEKL. The CDR3 region has the DNA TGCGCCAGCAGCCGAGCAGCCGGGACAAACTACAATGAGCAGTTCTTC. Encoded protein: CASSRAAGTNYNEQFF.

This clonotype was seen ten or more times. The genes are TRBV7-2 and TRBJ1-2, with 10 bases lining up with TRBD1. Germline CDR1 is SGHTA and CDR2 is FQGNSA. The CDR3 covers 15 residues. V dropped 5 bases and J dropped 3; count of bases not matched to a gene: 6. The CDR3: CASSPGTGAHYGYTF. CDR3 DNA sequence: TGTGCCAGCAGCCCAGGGACAGGGGCCCACTATGGCTACACCTTC. The variable domain in full, with the rest retrieved from reference TRBV7-2 and TRBJ1-2, is GAGVSQSPSNKVTEKGKDVELRCDPISGHTALYWYRQSLGQGLEFLIYFQGNSAPDKSGLPSDRFSAERTGGSVSTLTIQRTQQEDSAVYLCASSPGTGAHYGYTFGSGTRLTVV.

The chain has TRBV6-1 and TRBJ2-7; D perhaps matches TRBD2 (6 bases). V was shortened by 11 bases and J by 3 bases, with 8 bases between the two germline ends. Germline CDR1 MNHNS, CDR2 SASEGT. This CDR3 is built from 10 residues. CDR3 in amino acids: CASRDYEQYF. The CDR3 bases are TGTGCCTCGCGGGACTACGAGCAGTACTTC.

In its sample, this clonotype was seen many times. In DNA form, the CDR3 reads TGTGCCAGCTCAGACGAGGTTGGAGCGGTGGGCACAGATACGCAGTATTTT. It translates to CASSDEVGAVGTDTQYF. The genes are TRBV18 and TRBJ2-3; D might be TRBD2 (5 bases). V lost 5 bases to trimming and J lost 1 base, with 19 bases between them. Germline-derived CDR1 and CDR2 are KGHSH and LQKENI. There are 17 residues in the CDR3.

This clonotype was observed at least ten times. The chain links TRBV7-2 to TRBJ1-5; a weak D match, TRBD1 (5 bases). V was cut by 8 bases and J by 6 bases, with 17 bases left in between. CDR3 length: 14 amino acids. The germline CDR1 and CDR2 sequences are SGHTA and FQGNSA. The CDR3 coding sequence is TGTGCCAGCTCCTTCCAGGGTGGCGGTCAGCCCCAGCATTTT. This gives the protein CASSFQGGGQPQHF.

This clonotype occurred many times. The chain has TRBV12-3 or TRBV12-4 and TRBJ2-5, with D tentatively TRBD1 or TRBD2 (5 bases each). This CDR3 region has 17 residues. The germline V and J ends were trimmed by 6 bases and 2 bases, with 22 bases remaining between them. CDR3 bases: TGTGCCAGCAGAAAACCCGATCGGGGCTATGGACAAGAGACCCAGTACTTC. Translating gives CASRKPDRGYGQETQYF.

This clonotype came up many times. The gene calls are TRBV20-1 and TRBJ1-2, with D unresolved. Germline CDR1 is DFQATT and CDR2 is SNEGSKA (reference sequence). CDR3 length: 13 residues. The V end was cut by 0 bases, the J end by 8 bases, with 13 bases between. The CDR3 coding sequence is TGCAGTGCTAGAGAGGAGCTCGACTGGGGCTACACCTTC. It yields the protein CSAREELDWGYTF.

This clonotype appeared many times. At one boundary the junction diverges from the germline segment, which might be a read error. The rearrangement uses TRBV11-3 and TRBJ2-2, with TRBD2 matching 12 bases. The CDR3 extends over 16 amino acids. The germline V gene has CDR1 SGHNT and CDR2 YENEEA. The CDR3 loop is CASSRGLAGNNGELFF. CDR3 sequence (DNA): TGTGCCAGCAGCCGCGGACTAGCGGGAAACAACGGGGAGCTGTTTTTT.

This clonotype was picked up many times. The chain links TRBV12-3 or TRBV12-4 to TRBJ2-2; no definite D call. V gave up 6 bases and J gave up 3 bases, with 11 bases separating them. This CDR3 contains 14 residues. The CDR3 protein is CASSPPSHTGELFF. The CDR3 DNA is TGTGCCAGCAGCCCTCCTAGTCACACCGGGGAGCTGTTTTTT.